These T cell receptor beta chains were read from a single sample in a study of blood T cell repertoires in COVID-19. Measured with immunoSEQ multiplex PCR; TCRdb has only the in-frame clones, and not every one. In the table there are about 120,000 clones, more than 60% of which are singletons. The sequencing sample was made of peripheral blood. These receptors came from a woman in her seventies with acute or convalescent COVID-19. Both conserved end residues are part of each CDR3. The order of the fields is J gene, clone size, V gene, D gene, CDR3 DNA, CDR3 protein. D genes are given only for firm matches. Rows may omit the clone size; those that give it use once, few, many or a size class.

J gene: TRBJ1-1; clone size: .; V gene: TRBV6-5; D gene: .; CDR3 DNA: TGTGCCAGCAGATCTACTCGGAACACTGAAGCTTTCTTT; CDR3 protein: CASRSTRNTEAFF
J gene: TRBJ1-2; clone size: once; V gene: TRBV9; D gene: TRBD1; CDR3 DNA: TGTGCCAGCAGCTCCGGGACAGGGGAGGGAAACTATGGCTACACCTTC; CDR3 protein: CASSSGTGEGNYGYTF
J gene: TRBJ2-5; clone size: .; V gene: TRBV2; D gene: TRBD1; CDR3 DNA: TGTGCCAGCAGGGACAGGGGTGAGACCCAGTACTTC; CDR3 protein: CASRDRGETQYF
J gene: TRBJ2-1; clone size: .; V gene: TRBV18; D gene: .; CDR3 DNA: TGTGCCAGCTCACCCCAACCCGGGAGTAAGGGTGACAATGAGCAGTTCTTC; CDR3 protein: CASSPQPGSKGDNEQFF
J gene: TRBJ2-7; clone size: .; V gene: TRBV7-5; D gene: .; CDR3 DNA: TGTGCCAGAAGCTCTGGACTAGTTGTTGCCTACGAGCAGTACTTC; CDR3 protein: CARSSGLVVAYEQYF
J gene: TRBJ2-3; clone size: .; V gene: TRBV27; D gene: TRBD2; CDR3 DNA: TGTGCCAGCAGTCCCTTTAGCGGGGGGCACACAGATACGCAGTATTTT; CDR3 protein: CASSPFSGGHTDTQYF
J gene: TRBJ2-1; clone size: .; V gene: TRBV3-1/TRBV3-2; D gene: TRBD2; CDR3 DNA: TGTGCCAGCAGCCAAGGTAGTACTAGCGGGAGGGGGAGGAATGAGCAGTTCTTC; CDR3 protein: CASSQGSTSGRGRNEQFF
J gene: TRBJ1-2; clone size: .; V gene: TRBV7-2; D gene: .; CDR3 DNA: TGTGCCAGCAGCTTAGCCGCGAATAGCTATGGCTACACCTTC; CDR3 protein: CASSLAANSYGYTF
J gene: TRBJ2-7; clone size: .; V gene: TRBV24-1; D gene: TRBD1; CDR3 DNA: TGTGCCACCAGTGATGTTGACAGGGGTCTCTACGAGCAGTACTTC; CDR3 protein: CATSDVDRGLYEQYF
J gene: TRBJ1-6; clone size: .; V gene: TRBV4-1; D gene: TRBD1; CDR3 DNA: TGCGCCAGCAGCCAAGATTGGGACAGGGGAGATTCACCCCTCCACTTT; CDR3 protein: CASSQDWDRGDSPLHF
J gene: TRBJ2-3; clone size: .; V gene: TRBV6-4; D gene: TRBD2; CDR3 DNA: TGTGCCAGCAGCAGCGGGAGCTACACAGATACGCAGTATTTT; CDR3 protein: CASSSGSYTDTQYF
J gene: TRBJ1-1; clone size: .; V gene: TRBV5-1; D gene: .; CDR3 DNA: TGCGCCAGCAGCCCCCGGGACACCCAAAACACTGAAGCTTTCTTT; CDR3 protein: CASSPRDTQNTEAFF
J gene: TRBJ2-1; clone size: .; V gene: TRBV2; D gene: TRBD1; CDR3 DNA: TGTGCCACCGGACAGGGCTCCTACAATGAGCAGTTCTTC; CDR3 protein: CATGQGSYNEQFF
J gene: TRBJ1-4; clone size: .; V gene: TRBV30; D gene: .; CDR3 DNA: TGTGCCTGGAGTTTCGGTTCCCTCACTAATGAAAAACTGTTTTTT; CDR3 protein: CAWSFGSLTNEKLFF
J gene: TRBJ2-1; clone size: .; V gene: TRBV2; D gene: .; CDR3 DNA: TGTGCCAGCAGTGGGACAGCCTACAATGAGCAGTTCTTC; CDR3 protein: CASSGTAYNEQFF
J gene: TRBJ1-3; clone size: .; V gene: TRBV19; D gene: .; CDR3 DNA: TGTGCCAGTAGCAACAACAGGGCTCCTGGAAACACCATATATTTT; CDR3 protein: CASSNNRAPGNTIYF
J gene: TRBJ1-5; clone size: .; V gene: TRBV7-2; D gene: .; CDR3 DNA: TGTGCCAGCAGTCCTTCCGGGGGGAATCAGCCCCAGCATTTT; CDR3 protein: CASSPSGGNQPQHF
J gene: TRBJ1-4; clone size: few; V gene: TRBV6-1; D gene: TRBD1; CDR3 DNA: TGTGCCAGCAGTGACCAGGGGGCGACGAATGAAAAACTGTTTTTT; CDR3 protein: CASSDQGATNEKLFF
J gene: TRBJ2-3; clone size: .; V gene: TRBV4-2; D gene: TRBD2; CDR3 DNA: TGTGCCAGCAGCCAAGAGGGGACTAGCGGGGGACGGAGTACGCAGTATTTT; CDR3 protein: CASSQEGTSGGRSTQYF
J gene: TRBJ1-1; clone size: .; V gene: TRBV6-5; D gene: TRBD1; CDR3 DNA: TGTGCTGCACCGGGACAGGGGGCCCAGAACACTGAAGCTTTCTTT; CDR3 protein: CAAPGQGAQNTEAFF
J gene: TRBJ2-3; clone size: .; V gene: TRBV4-1; D gene: .; CDR3 DNA: TGCGCCAGCAGCCAAGAATCTAGCACAGATACGCAGTATTTT; CDR3 protein: CASSQESSTDTQYF
J gene: TRBJ1-3; clone size: .; V gene: TRBV24-1; D gene: .; CDR3 DNA: TGTGCCACCAGAACAGTTCCGGGACAACCTGGAAACACCATATATTTT; CDR3 protein: CATRTVPGQPGNTIYF
J gene: TRBJ2-3; clone size: once; V gene: TRBV7-2; D gene: .; CDR3 DNA: TGTGCCAGCAGCTTTGGAGTTCGGACAGATACGCAGTATTTT; CDR3 protein: CASSFGVRTDTQYF
J gene: TRBJ1-4; clone size: .; V gene: TRBV5-4; D gene: TRBD1; CDR3 DNA: TGTGCCAGCAGCTTGGGGACAGGGGGCAACAAGGAAAAACTGTTTTTT; CDR3 protein: CASSLGTGGNKEKLFF
J gene: TRBJ1-5; clone size: .; V gene: TRBV4-3; D gene: .; CDR3 DNA: TGCGCCAGCAGCCAAGCTAATAATCGGGTTGTAAGTCAGCCCCAGCATTTT; CDR3 protein: CASSQANNRVVSQPQHF
J gene: TRBJ2-5; clone size: once; V gene: TRBV29-1; D gene: .; CDR3 DNA: TGCAGCGTCGAGACGGGACAAGAGACCCAGTACTTC; CDR3 protein: CSVETGQETQYF
J gene: TRBJ1-2; clone size: many; V gene: TRBV19; D gene: .; CDR3 DNA: TGTGCCAGTAGTGCCGCCCGGACAGCTAACTATGGCTACACCTTC; CDR3 protein: CASSAARTANYGYTF
J gene: TRBJ2-5; clone size: .; V gene: TRBV15; D gene: .; CDR3 DNA: TGTGCCACCAGGCGGGATCAAGAGACCCAGTACTTC; CDR3 protein: CATRRDQETQYF
J gene: TRBJ2-7; clone size: many; V gene: TRBV24-1; D gene: TRBD2; CDR3 DNA: TGTGCCACCAGTGACGGGACTACCGAGCAGTACTTC; CDR3 protein: CATSDGTTEQYF
J gene: TRBJ1-2; clone size: .; V gene: TRBV7-6; D gene: TRBD1; CDR3 DNA: TGTGCCAGCAGCTTTTACCCAGGGGGCGGTTCGGTGTATGGCTACACCTTC; CDR3 protein: CASSFYPGGGSVYGYTF
J gene: TRBJ2-7; clone size: once; V gene: TRBV12-3/TRBV12-4; D gene: .; CDR3 DNA: TGTGCCAGCAGTTTAGTCGGGGGCTACGAGCAGTACTTC; CDR3 protein: CASSLVGGYEQYF
J gene: TRBJ1-3; clone size: .; V gene: TRBV19; D gene: .; CDR3 DNA: TGTGCCAGTAGTATAGATTCGCAGGCCTCTGGAAACACCATATATTTT; CDR3 protein: CASSIDSQASGNTIYF
J gene: TRBJ1-5; clone size: .; V gene: TRBV7-9; D gene: .; CDR3 DNA: TGTGCCAGCAGCTTTGGCAACAGCAATCAGCCCCAGCATTTT; CDR3 protein: CASSFGNSNQPQHF
J gene: TRBJ2-7; clone size: few; V gene: TRBV30; D gene: TRBD2; CDR3 DNA: TGTGCCTGGACCCGGGGACTAGCGAGCTCCTACGAGCAGTACTTC; CDR3 protein: CAWTRGLASSYEQYF
J gene: TRBJ1-1; clone size: .; V gene: TRBV19; D gene: TRBD1; CDR3 DNA: TGTGCCAGTAGTCCGACTCGTATCTTGGGACAGGGGGCAGAGAACACTGAAGCTTTCTTT; CDR3 protein: CASSPTRILGQGAENTEAFF
J gene: TRBJ2-3; clone size: few; V gene: TRBV10-3; D gene: .; CDR3 DNA: TGTGCCATCAGTGAGGGGGAGGGCACAGATACGCAGTATTTT; CDR3 protein: CAISEGEGTDTQYF
J gene: TRBJ1-5; clone size: .; V gene: TRBV11-2; D gene: .; CDR3 DNA: TGTGCCAGCAGCTTAAATCGCGGCAATCAGCCCCAGCATTTT; CDR3 protein: CASSLNRGNQPQHF